This TCR beta chain was recorded in a study of regulatory T cells in long-lasting Graves disease. Germline loops: CDR1 MNHEY, CDR2 SMNVEV (reference sequence). The trim removed 5 bases at V and 2 bases at J, leaving 9 bases unmatched. The CDR3 totals 15 residues. The time point denotes: newly diagnosed GD, antithyroid drugs for less than 3 months. Extracted PBMC RNA gave rise to the TCR library. Both iRepertoire HTBI primers and Arm-PCR of CDR3 regions were used to build the TCR beta libraries. TCRdb analysed the multiplex PCR reads with MiXCR anew, one entry per CDR3 protein. This table has over 500,000 distinct CDR3 sequences, 15% to 20% appearing once. Ten or more counts support this clonotype. The same data also went into a second study, on T cells in Graves' hyperthyroidism and ophthalmopathy. This second study says: A set of HTBI primers served as the primers for a first-round RT-PCR of the TCR CDR3. Blood held most thyroid clonotypes expanded above 0.001 frequency. Ophthalmopathy was identified by the model a median roughly six months ahead of onset.

The chain is built from TRBV27 and TRBJ2-7; 7 nucleotides align to TRBD1. This specimen consisted of peripheral blood mononuclear cells (PBMCs), obtained at new diagnosis, from a patient treated with antithyroid drugs. The TCR comes from a woman aged 25-40 years with Graves disease. CDR3 protein: CASSKGTVGTYEQYF. DNA for the CDR3: TGTGCCAGCAGTAAAGGGACAGTGGGTACCTACGAGCAGTACTTC.